This record concerns one TCR beta chain sequence. Its antigen remains unidentified. The PCR was carried out with 60 Vbeta primers and 13 Jbeta primers. Measured with immunoSEQ multiplex PCR; TCRdb has only the in-frame clones, and not every one. This sample has about 140,000 clones, with roughly 73% found just once. These data belong to a study of cytomegalovirus exposure and HLA in healthy donors. As for the study in general: Sequencing of 180 million or so T cells in an earlier analysis found under 120 million unique TCR beta sequences. A data release that came early held 75 million to 85 million unique TCRs from HLA-typed donors. Study-wide results and caveats: Earlier results showed most TCR beta V segments being productive about 87% or about 30% of the time. Most TCR sequences proved rare, with some public TCRs found in many donors.

V gave up 2 bases and J gave up 3 bases, with 11 bases separating them. Germline assignment: CDR1 SGHNT and CDR2 YENEEA. The CDR3 covers 15 residues. This receptor was obtained from a man aged 40-49 years in good health and CMV-seronegative. What was sequenced was PBMCs. The chain is built from TRBV11-3 and TRBJ2-1; D is possibly TRBD2 (5 bases). CDR3 region: CASSLLSGNYNEQFF. The CDR3 DNA reads TGTGCCAGCAGCTTATTATCCGGGAACTACAATGAGCAGTTCTTC.